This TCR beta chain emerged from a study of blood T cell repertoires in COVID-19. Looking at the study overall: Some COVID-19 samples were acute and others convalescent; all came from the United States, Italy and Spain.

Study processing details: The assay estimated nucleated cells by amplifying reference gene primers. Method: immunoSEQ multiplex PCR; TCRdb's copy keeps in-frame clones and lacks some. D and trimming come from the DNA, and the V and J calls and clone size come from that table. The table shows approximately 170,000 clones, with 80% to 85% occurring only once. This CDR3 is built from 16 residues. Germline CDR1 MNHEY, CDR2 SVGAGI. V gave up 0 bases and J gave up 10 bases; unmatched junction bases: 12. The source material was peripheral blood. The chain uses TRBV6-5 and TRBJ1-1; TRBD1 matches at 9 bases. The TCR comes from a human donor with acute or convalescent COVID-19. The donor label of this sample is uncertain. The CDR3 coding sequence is TGTGCCAGCAGTTACTCAGGGACTACAGGGGGCGCGGGAGCTTTCTTT. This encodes CASSYSGTTGGAGAFF.